The sequence of this T cell receptor (beta chain) was determined in a study of T cell responses to AZD1222 COVID-19 vaccine. On this clone itself: Its antigen is as yet unknown.

Whole-study findings and limits: Baseline serology detected seropositivity in only six AZD1222 recipients. It should be noted that donors were predominantly white British and more often female, and clonal diversity was possibly underestimated.

The repertoire was sequenced with immunoSEQ multiplex PCR; TCRdb's copy has only in-frame clones and lacks some. The sample shows more than 150,000 clones, just over 90% of them seen only once. The V end was cut by 5 bases, the J end by 6 bases, with 5 bases between. The V gene's germline CDR1 is SGHVS and CDR2 FNYEAQ. CDR3 length equals 11 residues. The material sequenced was peripheral blood, taken on day 0 of AZD1222 vaccination. This sequence joins TRBV7-6 and TRBJ2-1, with D unclear. The receptor's source is an adult in good health. For the CDR3, the DNA is TGTGCCAGCAGCCCCGCCAATGAGCAGTTCTTC. Protein sequence: CASSPANEQFF. Together with reference TRBV7-6 and TRBJ2-1, the CDR3 gives the full variable domain: GAGVSQSPRYKVTKRGQDVALRCDPISGHVSLYWYRQALGQGPEFLTYFNYEAQQDKSGLPNDRFSAERPEGSISTLTIQRTEQRDSAMYRCASSPANEQFFGPGTRLTVL.